The 17 T cell receptor beta chains below come from one sample, sequenced in a study of T cells in women clearing cervical HPV infection. This table comes from immunoSEQ multiplex PCR, and its TCRdb copy is limited to in-frame clones, with some not included. Recorded for this sample: nearly 20,000 clones. What was sequenced was blood buffy coat. These receptors originate from a woman between 18 and 75 years old with a cervical HPV16 infection that either progressed to CIN3+ or cleared (not recorded which).

Of note for this clone: The read ends 3 residues before the CDR3 terminus; that terminus is restored from the germline J gene. The genes are TRBV19 and TRBJ2-5; 9 bases line up with TRBD1. Germline V gene data show CDR1 as LNHDA and CDR2 as SQIVND (reference sequence). V lost 5 bases to trimming and J lost 5 bases; unmatched junction nucleotides: 9. The CDR3 spans 15 residues. CDR3 loop: CASSLGTGSGETQYF. The sequenced part of the CDR3 DNA is TGTGCCAGTAGTCTAGGGACAGGGTCTGGGGAGACC. Combining the CDR3 with reference TRBV19 and TRBJ2-5 gives the whole variable domain DGGITQSPKYLFRKEGQNVTLSCEQNLNHDAMYWYRQDPGQGLRLIYYSQIVNDFQKGDIAEGYSVSREKKESFPLTVTSAQKNPTAFYLCASSLGTGSGETQYFGPGTRLLVL.

Details on this clone: The sequence runs out 3 residues before the end of the CDR3; the remainder is reconstructed from the germline J gene. J is TRBJ1-6 and V is TRBV9; perhaps TRBD1 as D (5 bases). Germline loops: CDR1 SGDLS, CDR2 YYNGEE. V lost 1 base, J lost 9 bases, and 11 bases lay in between. The CDR3 contains 14 residues. The CDR3 bases that were read are TGTGCCAGCAGCGTATGGGGCAATGGTTCACCC. Protein sequence: CASSVWGNGSP. The complete CDR3 protein is CASSVWGNGSPLHF.

Concerning this clone itself: Read sequence stops 3 residues before the CDR3 end, and the germline J gene provides the missing end. The genes are TRBV29-1 and TRBJ1-1, with D unresolved. V dropped 2 bases and J dropped 0 bases, with 7 bases sitting between them. The CDR3 is made up of 13 amino acids. Germline CDR1 is SQVTM and CDR2 is ANQGSEA. The sequenced CDR3 bases are TGCAGCGTTGAAATCGGGGTGAACACTGAA. Translated, it gives CSVEIGVNTE. The whole CDR3 reads CSVEIGVNTEAFF.

The covered CDR3 bases are TGTGCCAGCAGTGAAGGCGGATACACTGATGCACAAGAGACC. Translated, it gives CASSEGGYTDAQET. The whole CDR3 sequence reads CASSEGGYTDAQETQYF. The chain carries TRBV2 and TRBJ2-5; D gene uncertain. Read data end 3 residues before the CDR3 end; the end is taken from the germline J gene. The germline V and J ends were trimmed by 1 base and 2 bases, with 17 bases remaining between them. This CDR3 spans 17 amino acids. CDR1 and CDR2 (germline): SNHLY, FYNNEI.

A note on this clone: The read halts 3 residues ahead of the CDR3 end, with the missing end drawn from the germline J gene. The rearrangement uses TRBV5-1 and TRBJ2-2, with 9 bases matching TRBD1. This CDR3 contains 15 residues. The trim removed 3 bases at V and 4 bases at J, leaving 4 bases unmatched. Looked up from germline, CDR1 is SGHRS and CDR2 is YFSETQ. The CDR3 sequence: CASSSQGAGTGELFF. CDR3 DNA, as far as it was read: TGCGCCAGCAGCTCACAGGGGGCGGGCACCGGGGAG.

A note on this clone: The read terminates 3 residues before the CDR3 end, so the remaining end is supplied by the germline J gene. The chain links TRBV20-1 to TRBJ2-3, with TRBD2 matching 13 bases. Germline loops: CDR1 DFQATT, CDR2 SNEGSKA (reference sequence). The CDR3 spans 15 residues. V lost 3 bases to trimming and J lost 3 bases; unmatched junction nucleotides: 3. The DNA read from the CDR3 is TGCAGTGCTAGTACGGGACTAGCGGGGACAGATACG. Its protein is CSASTGLAGTDT. The whole CDR3 is CSASTGLAGTDTQYF.

On this clone itself: The CDR3 goes on 3 residues after the read ends, and that part is filled in from the germline J gene. The gene calls are TRBV20-1 and TRBJ1-2; no definite D call. Germline values: CDR1 DFQATT, CDR2 SNEGSKA (reference sequence). V was trimmed by 0 bases and J by 0 bases, leaving 11 bases between them. The length of the CDR3 is 15 residues. This chain's CDR3 is CSARDSAGANYGYTF. The covered CDR3 bases are TGCAGTGCTAGAGATTCGGCGGGAGCTAACTATGGC.

Concerning this clone: The CDR3 goes on 3 residues after the read ends, and that part is filled in from the germline J gene. The V call is TRBV6-4, the J call TRBJ1-6; no clear D gene. Germline values: CDR1 MRHNA, CDR2 SNTAGT. V dropped 4 bases and J dropped 7 bases, with 8 bases sitting between them. The CDR3 has 13 amino acids. CDR3 DNA (partial): TGTGCCAGCAGTGGAAGCTTGAATTCACCC. It is translated as CASSGSLNSP. In full, the CDR3 is CASSGSLNSPLHF.

A note on this clone: The CDR3 end is not reached by the read, which stops 3 residues before it; the germline J gene fills it in. The chain employs TRBV14 and TRBJ2-5; D perhaps matches TRBD2 (5 bases). The CDR3 covers 14 residues. CDR1 SGHDN and CDR2 FVKESK come from the germline V gene. V lost 0 bases and J lost 1, with 6 bases in between. CDR3 in amino acids: CASSQEGLQETQYF. The part of the CDR3 DNA that was read is TGTGCCAGCAGCCAAGAAGGACTCCAAGAGACC.

Regarding this clone: The DNA ends 3 residues before the CDR3 does, and the rest of the CDR3 is filled in from the germline J gene. The V and J genes are TRBV10-3 and TRBJ2-5; possibly TRBD2 for D (5 bases). Looked up from germline, CDR1 is ENHRY and CDR2 is SYGVKD. Trimming shortened V by 10 bases and J by 3 bases, and 12 bases separated the two germline ends. The CDR3 is 12 residues long. The CDR3 bases that were read are TGTGCCACCGCTGGACTGGAAGAGACC. It translates to CATAGLEET. The CDR3 in full is CATAGLEETQYF.

About this clone: With the read ending 3 residues before the CDR3 end, the germline J gene is used to fill in that end. The chain has TRBV12-5 and TRBJ2-2; D perhaps matches TRBD2 (6 bases). Germline V gene lookup returns CDR1 LGHNT and CDR2 FRNRAP. Trimming removed 2 bases from V and 1 base from J, with 14 bases in between. This CDR3 has 17 amino acids. The CDR3 sequence is CASGLPLSGGNTGELFF. The DNA read from the CDR3 is TGTGCTAGTGGTTTGCCCCTTTCCGGGGGGAACACCGGGGAG.

The CDR3 DNA, read in part, is TGTGCCAGCAGGGACAGCCTTAATTCACCC. It yields the protein CASRDSLNSP. In full, the CDR3 is CASRDSLNSPLHF. The chain carries TRBV7-2 and TRBJ1-6; D is possibly TRBD1 (6 bases). The observed sequence ends 3 residues before the CDR3 terminus, with the missing tail filled in from the germline J gene. The CDR3 is made up of 13 amino acids. Germline loops: CDR1 SGHTA, CDR2 FQGNSA. V lost 6 bases and J lost 6, with 9 bases in between.

A word on this clone: The CDR3 extends 3 residues past the end of the read, so its final part is completed from the germline J gene. The chain employs TRBV30 and TRBJ2-3, with a tentative D call TRBD2 (6 bases). Trimming stripped 8 bases from V and 5 bases from J, with 20 bases between. The CDR3 has 14 residues. Germline assignment: CDR1 GTSNPN and CDR2 SVGIG (reference sequence). The CDR3 reads CARGIGGIVDTQYF. Incomplete CDR3 DNA: TGTGCCCGGGGGATTGGGGGAATCGTAGATACG.

In the case of this clone: The CDR3 end lies 3 residues beyond the end of the read and is filled in from the germline J gene. This chain joins TRBV18 and TRBJ1-1, with a weak D call TRBD1 (6 bases). Germline CDR1 and CDR2: KGHSH and LQKENI. V dropped 8 bases and J dropped 5 bases, with 15 bases sitting between them. CDR3 length: 13 residues. The part of the CDR3 DNA that was read is TGTGCCAGCACTACCCAGGGGAGGACTGAA. Its protein is CASTTQGRTE. The full CDR3 protein reads CASTTQGRTEAFF.

A note on this clone: The read terminates 3 residues ahead of where the CDR3 ends, so the germline J gene completes it. The rearrangement uses TRBV20-1 and TRBJ1-4, with no clear D. V lost 0 bases and J 5 bases, leaving 4 bases between the germline ends. Germline V gene sequence: CDR1 DFQATT, CDR2 SNEGSKA (reference sequence). CDR3 length: 12 amino acids. CDR3 DNA, as far as it was read: TGCAGTGCTAGAGATTCAAATGAAAAA. This encodes CSARDSNEK. The full CDR3 is CSARDSNEKLFF.

Of note for this clone: The DNA ends 3 residues before the CDR3 does, and the rest of the CDR3 is filled in from the germline J gene. The V and J genes are TRBV2 and TRBJ2-7; D might be TRBD1 or TRBD2, each matching 6 bases. Trimming removed 4 bases from V and 6 bases from J, with 16 bases in between. CDR1 SNHLY and CDR2 FYNNEI come from the germline V gene. This CDR3 comprises 14 residues. The covered CDR3 bases are TGTGCCAGCAGTGGGGTGGAGGGGGTCGGCGAG. Residues: CASSGVEGVGE. The whole CDR3 sequence reads CASSGVEGVGEQYF.

Of note for this clone: The CDR3 end is not reached by the read, which stops 3 residues before it; the germline J gene fills it in. The chain uses TRBV30 and TRBJ2-7; TRBD2 aligns across 12 bases. This CDR3 region has 15 residues. Germline V gene lookup returns CDR1 GTSNPN and CDR2 SVGIG (reference sequence). J lost 3 bases, V lost 3 bases, and 6 bases had no gene match. CDR3 bases read: TGTGCCTGGAGGAGAAGACTAGCGGGGGACTACGAG. Its protein is CAWRRRLAGDYE. The full CDR3 is CAWRRRLAGDYEQYF.